The clone carrying this TCR beta chain appeared once. Its antigen is still unknown. Within the sample, other DNA sequences also encode this same CDR3. CDR3 length equals 15 residues. The germline V and J ends were trimmed by 2 bases and 0 bases, with 7 bases remaining between them. The germline V gene encodes CDR1 MDHEN and CDR2 SYDVKM. Here immunoSEQ multiplex PCR was the method, and the copy in TCRdb shows in-frame clones only, minus some. The data hold about 37,000 clones, with about four fifths observed a single time. The data are from a study of PD-L1 blockade in urothelial cancer. Background on the study: Among blood samples, the median T cell count was some 140,000.

Study-level results: Having blood TCR clonality under the median before treatment predicted better survival.

The J gene is TRBJ1-4, the V gene TRBV28; the D gene is possibly TRBD1 (5 bases). The TCR sequence derives from a man aged 55 to 70 with urothelial cancer. Here the sequenced sample was PBMCs, taken around atezolizumab (anti-PD-L1) treatment. CDR3 region: CASSLDSATNEKLFF. The CDR3 region has the DNA TGTGCCAGCAGTTTAGACAGCGCAACTAATGAAAAACTGTTTTTT. The full variable domain, completed using reference TRBV28 and TRBJ1-4, is DVKVTQSSRYLVKRTGEKVFLECVQDMDHENMFWYRQDPGLGLRLIYFSYDVKMKEKGDIPEGYSVSREKKERFSLILESASTNQTSMYLCASSLDSATNEKLFFGSGTQLSVL.